This TCR beta chain was sequenced for a study of blood T cell repertoires in COVID-19. About the research overall: Samples representing acute and convalescent COVID-19 were sourced from the United States, Italy and Spain. T cells, B-cell-depleted T cells, or PBMCs supplied cDNA or gDNA.

Only in-frame clones appear in the TCRdb table, and some are missing; sequencing was by immunoSEQ multiplex PCR. The table records about 39,000 clones, 70% to 90% of them present only once. CDR1 is LGHNA, CDR2 YSLEER, per germline. V gave up 4 bases and J gave up 10 bases; unmatched junction bases: 15. This CDR3 is 16 amino acids long. The sample was peripheral blood. The source of this sequence is a man between 70 and 80 years old with acute or convalescent COVID-19. This chain connects TRBV4-3 to TRBJ2-1, with 8 nucleotides matching TRBD2. As DNA, the CDR3 is TGCGCCAGCAGCCTTCGGTCGAGCGGGGGCCGAGAGGAGCAGTTCTTC. Residues: CASSLRSSGGREEQFF.